This is a list of T cell receptor beta chains from one sample in a study of neurological immune-mediated disorders. TCRdb re-called the 5' RACE reads through MiXCR, storing one row per CDR3 protein. The profile shows 65,000 to 85,000 distinct CDR3 sequences, approximately 3.3% of them singletons. The source material was PBMCs. The receptors stem from a woman aged 50 to 60 with multiple sclerosis. Each CDR3 is given with its conserved first and last residue. The D gene is left open where the match is weak.

D gene | J gene | V gene | CDR3 protein
- | TRBJ1-5 | TRBV5-6 | CASSQGNQPQHF
- | TRBJ1-4 | TRBV6-5 | CASSYSWTAGEKLFF
TRBD1 | TRBJ2-1 | TRBV20-1 | CSALKRTGEYNEQFF
- | TRBJ1-1 | TRBV5-1 | CASSLDGGDTEAFF
- | TRBJ2-7 | TRBV7-9 | CASSLYFTRDHPYEQYF
- | TRBJ1-2 | TRBV20-1 | CSVASGPYGYTF
TRBD2 | TRBJ2-3 | TRBV4-2 | CASSHSTGTRLTDTQYF
- | TRBJ1-2 | TRBV4-3 | CASSRNPNYGYTF
- | TRBJ2-3 | TRBV18 | CASSPLQGSTDTQYF
TRBD1 | TRBJ1-5 | TRBV24-1 | CATSPSTGGDISNQPQHF
TRBD1 | TRBJ2-7 | TRBV5-1 | CASSFGTVYEQYF
TRBD2 | TRBJ2-7 | TRBV20-1 | CSASTSERLSYEQYF
TRBD1 | TRBJ2-7 | TRBV6-5 | CASRPGRGYEQYF
- | TRBJ1-3 | TRBV4-3 | CASSPTRGSGNTIYF
- | TRBJ1-4 | TRBV29-1 | CSAGTEKLFF
TRBD1 | TRBJ2-1 | TRBV5-1 | CASSLTGTGVSEQFF
- | TRBJ1-2 | TRBV28 | CASSSGSGVVGYTF
- | TRBJ2-2 | TRBV9 | CASSREGGTGELFF
TRBD2 | TRBJ2-5 | TRBV20-1 | CSVGGGLAGDQETQYF
- | TRBJ1-5 | TRBV20-1 | CSASLFDQPQHF
- | TRBJ1-5 | TRBV7-2 | CASSLRTAPNQPQHF
- | TRBJ1-1 | TRBV5-1 | CASSLSGVGTEAFF
- | TRBJ2-3 | TRBV27 | CASRPRQGRTDTQYF
TRBD1 | TRBJ2-7 | TRBV5-1 | CASSLGQGFNEQYF
TRBD1 | TRBJ2-3 | TRBV11-3 | CASSSRPGQGRSDTQYF
- | TRBJ2-1 | TRBV12-3/TRBV12-4 | CASRLGALGGNEQFF
- | TRBJ2-7 | TRBV5-6 | CASSPTGEAYEQYF
- | TRBJ2-3 | TRBV5-5 | CASSSVGRETDTQYF
TRBD2 | TRBJ2-1 | TRBV7-9 | CASSPLTSGRYNEQFF
- | TRBJ2-3 | TRBV27 | CASGPDGPPTDTQYF
- | TRBJ2-1 | TRBV5-1 | CASSLDLVNEQFF
TRBD1 | TRBJ1-2 | TRBV20-1 | CSATQDREGYTF
- | TRBJ1-2 | TRBV19 | CASSAGGNNYGYTF
TRBD1 | TRBJ1-3 | TRBV6-5 | CASSYSRTGFGNTIYF
TRBD1 | TRBJ2-2 | TRBV6-1 | CASSEFRGRTGELFF
- | TRBJ2-1 | TRBV27 | CASSFRQLNEQFF
- | TRBJ1-5 | TRBV20-1 | CSARDMEGHSNQPQHF
- | TRBJ2-1 | TRBV20-1 | CSLRSSGSFLGGVYNEQFF
- | TRBJ1-2 | TRBV4-3 | CASSQVRSVYGYTF
TRBD1 | TRBJ1-2 | TRBV3-1 | CASSQGQTRWGYTF
TRBD2 | TRBJ2-1 | TRBV20-1 | CSARDPLAGSNEQFF
TRBD1 | TRBJ1-1 | TRBV5-1 | CASSRDRENTEAFF
TRBD1 | TRBJ1-2 | TRBV10-3 | CAIRNDPGQGSYGYTF
- | TRBJ2-2 | TRBV7-2 | CASSSKSSNTGELFF
TRBD2 | TRBJ2-3 | TRBV5-1 | CASSAATSGRTDTQYF
- | TRBJ2-1 | TRBV5-1 | CASSLVAGNNEQFF
TRBD2 | TRBJ2-5 | TRBV7-2 | CASSSPGLAGPSETQYF
TRBD1 | TRBJ2-3 | TRBV2 | CASSATGGVGDTQYF
- | TRBJ2-5 | TRBV5-4 | CASSLDRREETQYF
TRBD2 | TRBJ2-2 | TRBV5-1 | CASSGTSGENTGELFF
TRBD2 | TRBJ2-1 | TRBV6-5 | CASSYSTSGRTGEQFF
- | TRBJ1-1 | TRBV10-3 | CAISESAGRGVNTEAFF
- | TRBJ2-3 | TRBV5-1 | CASSFDGGGGTDTQYF